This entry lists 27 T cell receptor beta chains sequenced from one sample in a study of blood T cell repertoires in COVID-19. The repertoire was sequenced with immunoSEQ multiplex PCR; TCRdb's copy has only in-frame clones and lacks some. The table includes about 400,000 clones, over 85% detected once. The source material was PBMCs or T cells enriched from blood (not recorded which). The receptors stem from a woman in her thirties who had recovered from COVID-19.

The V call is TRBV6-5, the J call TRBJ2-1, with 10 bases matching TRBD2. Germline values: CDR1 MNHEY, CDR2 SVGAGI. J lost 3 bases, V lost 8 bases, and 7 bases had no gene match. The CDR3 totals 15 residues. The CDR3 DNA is TGTGCCAGCGGTATTTTAGCGGGGGGCTACAATGAGCAGTTCTTC. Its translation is CASGILAGGYNEQFF.

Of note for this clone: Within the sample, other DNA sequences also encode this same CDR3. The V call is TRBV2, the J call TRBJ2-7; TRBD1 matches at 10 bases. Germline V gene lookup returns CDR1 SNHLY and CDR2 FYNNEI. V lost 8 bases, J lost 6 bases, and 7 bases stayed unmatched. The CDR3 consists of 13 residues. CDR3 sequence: CASSRDRGPEQYF. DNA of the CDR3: TGTGCCAGCTCCCGGGACAGGGGACCCGAGCAGTACTTC.

CDR3 in amino acids: CASSRSGVTYNEQFF. CDR3 DNA sequence: TGTGCCAGCAGCCGTAGCGGGGTAACCTACAATGAGCAGTTCTTC. The chain joins TRBV7-2 to TRBJ2-1; 8 bases are shared with TRBD2. J was trimmed by 2 bases and V by 5 bases; bases with no gene match: 5. The germline CDR1 and CDR2 sequences are SGHTA and FQGNSA. This CDR3 contains 15 residues.

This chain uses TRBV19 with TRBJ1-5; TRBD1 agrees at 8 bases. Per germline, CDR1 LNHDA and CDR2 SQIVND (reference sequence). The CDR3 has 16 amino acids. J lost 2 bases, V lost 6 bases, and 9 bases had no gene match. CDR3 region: CASRPTGGVGNQPQHF. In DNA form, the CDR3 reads TGTGCCAGTAGACCAACAGGGGGTGTTGGCAATCAGCCCCAGCATTTT. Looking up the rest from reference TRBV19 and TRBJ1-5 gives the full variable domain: DGGITQSPKYLFRKEGQNVTLSCEQNLNHDAMYWYRQDPGQGLRLIYYSQIVNDFQKGDIAEGYSVSREKKESFPLTVTSAQKNPTAFYLCASRPTGGVGNQPQHFGDGTRLSIL.

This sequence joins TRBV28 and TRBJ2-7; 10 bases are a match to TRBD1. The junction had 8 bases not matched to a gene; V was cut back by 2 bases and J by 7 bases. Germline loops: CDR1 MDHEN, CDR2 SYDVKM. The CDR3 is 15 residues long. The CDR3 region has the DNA TGTGCCAGCAGTTTAACGGGACAGGGGATGGGAGAGCAGTACTTC. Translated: CASSLTGQGMGEQYF. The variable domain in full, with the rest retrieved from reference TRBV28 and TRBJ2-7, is DVKVTQSSRYLVKRTGEKVFLECVQDMDHENMFWYRQDPGLGLRLIYFSYDVKMKEKGDIPEGYSVSREKKERFSLILESASTNQTSMYLCASSLTGQGMGEQYFGPGTRLTVT.

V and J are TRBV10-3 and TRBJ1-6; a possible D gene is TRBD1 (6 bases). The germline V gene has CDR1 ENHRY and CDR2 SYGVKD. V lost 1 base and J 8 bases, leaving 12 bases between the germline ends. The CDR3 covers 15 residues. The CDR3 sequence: CAISELQGKDSPLHF. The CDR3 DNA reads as TGTGCCATCAGTGAGTTACAGGGAAAGGATTCACCCCTCCACTTT.

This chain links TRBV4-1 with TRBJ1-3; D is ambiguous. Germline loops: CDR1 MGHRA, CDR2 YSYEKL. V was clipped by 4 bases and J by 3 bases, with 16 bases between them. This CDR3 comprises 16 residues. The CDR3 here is CASSRVETVVGNTIYF. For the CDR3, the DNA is TGCGCCAGCAGCCGAGTAGAAACAGTGGTTGGAAACACCATATATTTT.

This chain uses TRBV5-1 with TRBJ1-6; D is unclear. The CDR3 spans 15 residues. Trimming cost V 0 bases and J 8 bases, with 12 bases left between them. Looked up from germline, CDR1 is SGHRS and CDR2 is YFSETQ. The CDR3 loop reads CASSLGGVGDSPLHF. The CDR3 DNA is TGCGCCAGCAGCTTGGGGGGAGTGGGCGATTCACCCCTCCACTTT.

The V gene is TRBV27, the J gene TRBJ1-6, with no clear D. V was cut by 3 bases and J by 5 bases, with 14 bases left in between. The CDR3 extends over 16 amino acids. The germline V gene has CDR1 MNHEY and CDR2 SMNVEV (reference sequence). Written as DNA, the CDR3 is TGTGCCAGCAGTTTTACAGTACTCTCGGATAATTCACCCCTCCACTTT. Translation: CASSFTVLSDNSPLHF.

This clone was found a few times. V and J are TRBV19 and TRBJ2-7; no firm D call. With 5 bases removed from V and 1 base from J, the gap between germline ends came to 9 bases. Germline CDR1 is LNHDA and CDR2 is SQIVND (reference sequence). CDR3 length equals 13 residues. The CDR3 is CASSRVNSYEQYF. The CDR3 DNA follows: TGTGCCAGTAGTCGAGTAAATTCCTACGAGCAGTACTTC.

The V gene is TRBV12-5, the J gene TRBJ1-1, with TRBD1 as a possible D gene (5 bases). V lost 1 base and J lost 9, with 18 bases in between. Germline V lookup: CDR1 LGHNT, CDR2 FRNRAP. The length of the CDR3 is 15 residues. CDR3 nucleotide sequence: TGTGCTAGTGGTTTGGCGGGGGTGGGGCTTGGGAAAGCTTTCTTT. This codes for CASGLAGVGLGKAFF. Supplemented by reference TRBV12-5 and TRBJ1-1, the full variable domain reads DARVTQTPRHKVTEMGQEVTMRCQPILGHNTVFWYRQTMMQGLELLAYFRNRAPLDDSGMPKDRFSAEMPDATLATLKIQPSEPRDSAVYFCASGLAGVGLGKAFFGQGTRLTVV.

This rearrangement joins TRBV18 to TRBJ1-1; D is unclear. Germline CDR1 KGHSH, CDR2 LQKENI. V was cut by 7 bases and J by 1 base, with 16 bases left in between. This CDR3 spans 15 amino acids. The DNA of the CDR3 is TGTGCCAGCTTGGTGAAGCCTCCTCAGAACACTGAAGCTTTCTTT. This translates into CASLVKPPQNTEAFF.

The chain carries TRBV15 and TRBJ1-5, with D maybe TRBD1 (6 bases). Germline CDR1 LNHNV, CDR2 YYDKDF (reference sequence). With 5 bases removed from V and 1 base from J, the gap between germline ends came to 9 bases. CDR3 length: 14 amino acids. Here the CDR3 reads CATSSRGSNQPQHF. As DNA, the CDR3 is TGTGCCACCAGCTCTAGGGGGAGCAATCAGCCCCAGCATTTT.

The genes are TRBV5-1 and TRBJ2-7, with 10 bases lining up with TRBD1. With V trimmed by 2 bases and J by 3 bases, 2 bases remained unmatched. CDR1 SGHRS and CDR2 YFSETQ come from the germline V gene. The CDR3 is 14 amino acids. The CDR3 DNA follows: TGCGCCAGCAGCTTCGGACAGGGGGACTACGAGCAGTACTTC. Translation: CASSFGQGDYEQYF.

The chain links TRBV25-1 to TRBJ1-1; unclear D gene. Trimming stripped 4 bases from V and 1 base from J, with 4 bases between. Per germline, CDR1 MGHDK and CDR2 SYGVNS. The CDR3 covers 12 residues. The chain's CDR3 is CASSAWNTEAFF. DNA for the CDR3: TGTGCCAGCAGTGCCTGGAACACTGAAGCTTTCTTT.

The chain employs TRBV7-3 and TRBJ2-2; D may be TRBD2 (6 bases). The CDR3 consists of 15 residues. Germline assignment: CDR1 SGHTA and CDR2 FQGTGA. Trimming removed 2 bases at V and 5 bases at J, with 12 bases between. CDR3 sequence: CASSLHFGGTGELFF. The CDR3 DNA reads TGTGCCAGCAGCTTACACTTTGGGGGGACCGGGGAGCTGTTTTTT.

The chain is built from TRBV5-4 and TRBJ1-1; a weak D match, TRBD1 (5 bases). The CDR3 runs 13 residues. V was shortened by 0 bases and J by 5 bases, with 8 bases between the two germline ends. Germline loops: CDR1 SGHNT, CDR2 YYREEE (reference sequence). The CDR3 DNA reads TGTGCCAGCAGCTTGGTAGGGACTACTGAAGCTTTCTTT. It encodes CASSLVGTTEAFF. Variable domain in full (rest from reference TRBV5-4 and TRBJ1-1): ETGVTQSPTHLIKTRGQQVTLRCSSQSGHNTVSWYQQALGQGPQFIFQYYREEENGRGNFPPRFSGLQFPNYSSELNVNALELDDSALYLCASSLVGTTEAFFGQGTRLTVV.

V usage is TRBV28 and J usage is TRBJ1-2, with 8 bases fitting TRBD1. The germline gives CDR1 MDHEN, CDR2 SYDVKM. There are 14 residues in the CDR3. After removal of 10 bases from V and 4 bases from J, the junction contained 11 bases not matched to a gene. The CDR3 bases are TGTGCCACCCTGGGGGGACAGGCCTCCTATGGCTACACCTTC. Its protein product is CATLGGQASYGYTF.

CDR3 amino acids: CASATGTGVYEQYF. For the CDR3, the DNA is TGTGCCAGCGCCACCGGGACAGGGGTCTACGAGCAGTACTTC. The V gene is TRBV7-6, the J gene TRBJ2-7; 10 bases agree with TRBD1. The CDR3 is 14 residues long. Germline V gene sequence: CDR1 SGHVS, CDR2 FNYEAQ. V was pared by 8 bases and J by 3 bases, with 7 bases of the junction left unmatched.

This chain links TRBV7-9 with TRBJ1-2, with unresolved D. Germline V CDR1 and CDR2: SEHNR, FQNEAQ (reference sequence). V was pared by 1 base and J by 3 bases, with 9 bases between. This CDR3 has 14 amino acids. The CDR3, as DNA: TGTGCCAGCAGCTTAGGACCGGCGGACTATGGCTACACCTTC. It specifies CASSLGPADYGYTF.

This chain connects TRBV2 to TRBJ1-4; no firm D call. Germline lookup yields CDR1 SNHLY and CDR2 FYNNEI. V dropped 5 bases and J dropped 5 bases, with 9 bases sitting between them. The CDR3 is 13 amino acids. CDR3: CASSSFQNEKLFF. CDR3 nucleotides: TGTGCCAGCAGTTCCTTTCAGAATGAAAAACTGTTTTTT.

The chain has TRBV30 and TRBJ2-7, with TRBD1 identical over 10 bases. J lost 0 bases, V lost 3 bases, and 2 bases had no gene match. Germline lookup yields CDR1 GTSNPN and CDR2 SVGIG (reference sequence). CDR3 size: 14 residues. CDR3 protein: CAWRRDRGSYEQYF. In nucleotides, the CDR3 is TGTGCCTGGAGGAGGGACAGGGGCTCCTACGAGCAGTACTTC.

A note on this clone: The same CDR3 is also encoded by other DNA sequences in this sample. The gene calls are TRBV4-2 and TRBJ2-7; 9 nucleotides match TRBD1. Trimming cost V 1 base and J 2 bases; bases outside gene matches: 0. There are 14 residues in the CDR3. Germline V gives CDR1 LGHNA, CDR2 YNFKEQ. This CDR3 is CASSQGQGAYEQYF. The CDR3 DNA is TGTGCCAGCAGCCAAGGACAGGGGGCCTACGAGCAGTACTTC.

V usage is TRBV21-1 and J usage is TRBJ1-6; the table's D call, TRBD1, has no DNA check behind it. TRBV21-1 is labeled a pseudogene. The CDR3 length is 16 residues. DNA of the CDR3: TGTGCCAGCAGCAGGACAGGGAGAATCTATAATTCACCCCTCCACTTT. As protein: CASSRTGRIYNSPLHF.

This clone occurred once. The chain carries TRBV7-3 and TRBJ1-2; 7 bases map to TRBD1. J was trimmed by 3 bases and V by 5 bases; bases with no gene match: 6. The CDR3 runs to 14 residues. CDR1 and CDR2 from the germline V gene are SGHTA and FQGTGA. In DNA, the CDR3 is TGTGCCAGCAGCGCAGGGACAGTGGACTATGGCTACACCTTC. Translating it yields CASSAGTVDYGYTF.

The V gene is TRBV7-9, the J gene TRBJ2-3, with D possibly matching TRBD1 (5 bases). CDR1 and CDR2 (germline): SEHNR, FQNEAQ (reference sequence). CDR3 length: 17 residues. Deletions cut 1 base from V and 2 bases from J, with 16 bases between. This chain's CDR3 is CASSLDRSGMTTDTQYF. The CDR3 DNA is TGTGCCAGCAGCTTAGATCGGTCAGGGATGACCACAGATACGCAGTATTTT. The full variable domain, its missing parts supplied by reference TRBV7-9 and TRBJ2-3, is DTGVSQNPRHKITKRGQNVTFRCDPISEHNRLYWYRQTLGQGPEFLTYFQNEAQLEKSRLLSDRFSAERPKGSFSTLEIQRTEQGDSAMYLCASSLDRSGMTTDTQYFGPGTRLTVL.

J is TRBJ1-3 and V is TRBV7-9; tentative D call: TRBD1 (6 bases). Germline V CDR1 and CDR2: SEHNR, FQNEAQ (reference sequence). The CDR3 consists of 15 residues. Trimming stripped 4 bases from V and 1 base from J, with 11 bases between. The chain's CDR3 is CASSSRTGSGNTIYF. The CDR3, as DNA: TGTGCCAGCAGCTCCAGAACAGGGTCTGGAAACACCATATATTTT.